The source of this TCR beta chain is a study of cytomegalovirus exposure and HLA in healthy donors. Study-level background: Early release data held around 80 million unique TCRs from HLA-typed donors.

V was trimmed by 2 bases and J by 5 bases, leaving 15 bases between them. CDR3 length equals 16 residues. Germline CDR1 reads MNHEY; CDR2 reads SVGAGI. 60 Vbeta and 13 Jbeta primers were used in PCR. Using immunoSEQ multiplex PCR, the repertoire was profiled, and TCRdb retains in-frame clones only, with some absent. This sample yields fewer than 250,000 clones, of which about 80% are seen a single time; about 1.8% belongs to the top ten. J is TRBJ2-2 and V is TRBV6-5, with a weak D call TRBD2 (6 bases). This clonotype was obtained from a man younger than 35 in good health and CMV-seronegative. Sequencing was done on a sample of PBMCs. CDR3 loop: CASSYQRALGTGELFF. The CDR3 region has the DNA TGTGCCAGCAGTTACCAGCGGGCCCTGGGGACCGGGGAGCTGTTTTTT.